This T cell receptor (beta chain) stems from a study of blood T cell repertoires in COVID-19. Whole-study context: Sites in the United States, Italy and Spain provided acute and convalescent COVID-19 samples. PBMCs, B-cell-depleted T cells, or T cells provided the cDNA or gDNA that made up the material.

Germline CDR1 and CDR2: MDHEN and SYDVKM. The V end lost 8 bases, the J end lost 1 base, and 14 bases lay between the germline ends. CDR3 length equals 14 residues. In this sample, this clone turned up once. Authors' methods: Quantification of nucleated cells was approximated via reference gene primer amplification. The protocol was immunoSEQ multiplex PCR, while the TCRdb copy is restricted to in-frame clones and leaves out a portion. V and J calls and clone size follow that table, whereas D and trimming were derived from the DNA. In the table there are 400,000 to 450,000 clones, around 86% of which are singletons.

Sequences were obtained from peripheral blood. The receptor comes from a woman aged 25 to 39 with active or convalescent COVID-19. The V and J genes are TRBV28 and TRBJ1-2; D is undetermined. The CDR3 DNA is TGTGCCAGCGGAAGAGGAATCTTTAACTATGGCTACACCTTC. Protein: CASGRGIFNYGYTF.